A single T cell receptor beta chain is shown here with its context. Its antigen is undetermined. The sample originates from a study of T cells in localized non-small cell lung cancer. Whole-study findings and limits: Increased T cell density in blood showed an association with longer overall survival. Uninvolved adjacent lung had the highest recorded T cell clonality, with tumor below it. A median of around 60 clones ranked among the top 100 in tumor appeared in adjacent lung.

Assay used: immunoSEQ multiplex PCR; TCRdb lists only in-frame clones, some missing. The table includes some 50,000 clones, approximately 86% detected once. This TCR was sampled from a female donor with stage II lung adenocarcinoma. This specimen consisted of PBMCs, obtained before any cancer treatment.

CDR3 sequence: CASSRGAASGGQETQYF. The CDR3 nucleotides are TGTGCCAGCAGCCGAGGGGCGGCGAGCGGGGGACAAGAGACCCAGTACTTC. The genes are TRBV5-4 and TRBJ2-5; TRBD2 aligns across 8 bases. Per germline, CDR1 SGHNT and CDR2 YYREEE (reference sequence). The CDR3 extends over 17 amino acids. J gave up 2 bases and V 4 bases, and 13 bases lay outside the gene matches.